This T cell receptor beta chain was documented in a study of blood T cells in healthy people across ages. Findings and caveats of the study: Observed TCR beta diversity per million T cells went down as age went up. This fall followed a roughly linear course with age.

A few counts support this clonotype. Its antigen is undetermined. This may stem from a read error, because a much larger clone lies one nucleotide away. A J-beta primer mix and a sample-barcoded 5' primer were used in a second PCR of roughly 7 to 12 cycles. TCRdb reanalysed the 5' RACE reads using MiXCR and keeps one entry per CDR3 protein. In the table there are 750,000 to 950,000 distinct CDR3 sequences, about 27% of which are singletons. This CDR3 comprises 12 residues. CDR1 SQVTM and CDR2 ANQGSEA come from the germline V gene. This sample was also put to use in a study of T cells of mothers and their children. Per that study: The study obtained over 8 million TCR beta CDR3 reads per mother and 2.5 million to 3 million per child.

The receptor was derived from a woman between 40 and 55 years old in good health. The material sequenced was blood. The chain recombines TRBV29-1 with TRBJ2-1; the D gene could be TRBD1 or TRBD2 (6 bases each). The J call is uncertain, as TRBJ2-7 better fits the DNA end. The CDR3 is CSGGTPYNEQYF. Written as DNA, the CDR3 is TGCAGCGGCGGGACACCTTACAATGAGCAGTACTTC.